The sample holds a few counts of the clone carrying this TCR beta chain. This sample is drawn from a study of type 1 regulatory T cells. On the study more broadly: T-allo10 is an in vitro-generated, Tr1-enriched CD4 T cell product specific for alloantigen.

This CDR3 contains 17 residues. Per the germline V gene, CDR1 is SGHVS and CDR2 is FQNEAQ. Trimming cost V 2 bases and J 8 bases, with 24 bases left between them. A single record per CDR3 protein comes from TCRdb applying MiXCR to the reads. This table holds fewer than 20,000 distinct CDR3 sequences, 9.5% to 13% found once. This receptor was obtained from a human donor in good health. The chain joins TRBV7-8 to TRBJ1-2; D remains ambiguous. Sequenced: CD4+ T cells, either the whole sample or a sorted fraction (not recorded which). The CDR3 spells CASSLKTDMAPVGGYTF. The CDR3 region has the DNA TGTGCCAGCAGCTTAAAAACGGATATGGCCCCGGTGGGGGGCTACACCTTC.